The subject of this entry is one TCR beta chain. Its specificity is unknown. The sample comes from a study of OX40 agonist ivuxolimab in advanced cancers. Turning to the study itself: Dose-escalation cases comprised hepatocellular carcinoma, melanoma, renal cell or head and neck cancer.

Regarding the study as a whole: Dose levels from 0.1 to 3.0 mg/kg saw CD4+ and CD8+ blood T cells expand clonally by week 6. It was also the case that some nonresponders had low normalized T-cell clonal expansion.

Between the trimmed V and J ends, which lost 1 base and 1 base, there was a span of 8 bases. The germline V gene has CDR1 SNHLY and CDR2 FYNNEI. The CDR3 totals 15 residues. Some clones are missing from TCRdb's copy, which holds only in-frame ones; the method was immunoSEQ multiplex PCR. The data hold 65,000 to 70,000 clones, with more than 70% observed a single time. The specimen was CD4+ or CD8+ T cells sorted from blood, collected in a trial of the OX40 agonist ivuxolimab. The chain employs TRBV2 and TRBJ2-1; D may be TRBD2 (5 bases). The receptor's source is an adult with an advanced solid tumor such as melanoma, head and neck, liver or kidney cancer. The CDR3 sequence: CASSEGGLSYNEQFF. As DNA, the CDR3 is TGTGCCAGCAGTGAAGGCGGGCTGTCCTACAATGAGCAGTTCTTC.